This T cell receptor beta chain was recovered during a study of CD8 T cells in Susac syndrome. Random hexamers served to reverse transcribe roughly 0.45 to 1 ug RNA. TCRdb ran MiXCR on the immunoSEQ multiplex PCR reads and lists one entry per CDR3 protein. Of 130,000 to 150,000 distinct CDR3 sequences listed, roughly 94% are singletons. Germline V gives CDR1 SGHVS, CDR2 FNYEAQ. V shed 1 base and J shed 6 bases, with 9 bases lying between them. The CDR3 loop spans 13 amino acids. This clonotype was obtained from a human donor in good health. Sequencing was carried out using CD4+ T cells from PBMCs. The gene calls are TRBV7-6 and TRBJ1-2, with D tentatively TRBD1 (5 bases). CDR3 in DNA: TGTGCCAGCAGCTTAGTAGCAGGGAATGGCTACACCTTC. This gives the protein CASSLVAGNGYTF.